The 21 T cell receptor beta chains below all came from one sample that was sequenced in a study of shared T cell receptors in the human thymus. Clones were read by immunoSEQ multiplex PCR, and TCRdb kept only the in-frame ones, dropping some. The repertoire holds hundreds of thousands of clones, with roughly 90% as singletons. The sample also formed part of further work on human thymus T cells.

The specimen was thymocytes. These receptors came from a boy under two years old with a congenital heart defect.

The V and J genes are TRBV5-1 and TRBJ2-7; D is perhaps TRBD2 (5 bases). Trimming removed 0 bases from V and 0 bases from J, with 22 bases in between. The germline V gene encodes CDR1 SGHRS and CDR2 YFSETQ. CDR3 size: 19 residues. The CDR3 here is CASSLAVGGSSHSSYEQYF. CDR3 nucleotide sequence: TGCGCCAGCAGCTTGGCGGTCGGTGGGAGTAGCCATAGCTCCTACGAGCAGTACTTC.

This clone was recorded once. The rearrangement uses TRBV29-1 and TRBJ1-2; D gene ambiguous. The germline gives CDR1 SQVTM, CDR2 ANQGSEA. The CDR3 has 11 amino acids. Trimming stripped 5 bases from V and 4 bases from J, with 8 bases between. The CDR3 nucleotides read TGCAGCGTTTCGAGCTTCTATGGCTACACCTTC. Amino acids: CSVSSFYGYTF. The variable domain in full, with the rest retrieved from reference TRBV29-1 and TRBJ1-2, is SAVISQKPSRDICQRGTSLTIQCQVDSQVTMMFWYRQQPGQSLTLIATANQGSEATYESGFVIDKFPISRPNLTFSTLTVSNMSPEDSSIYLCSVSSFYGYTFGSGTRLTVV.

The rearrangement joins TRBV4-2 to TRBJ1-1, with TRBD1 matching 7 bases. Germline-derived CDR1 and CDR2 are LGHNA and YNFKEQ. The CDR3 covers 15 residues. Trimming took 0 bases from V and 5 from J; bases not matched to a gene: 6. CDR3 sequence: CASSQEATGRTEAFF. The DNA for the CDR3 is TGTGCCAGCAGCCAAGAGGCGACAGGGCGAACTGAAGCTTTCTTT.

This clone came up once. DNA for the CDR3: TGTGCCAGCAGCTTATATGGGTGGGGCGCGGGGCAAGAGACCCAGTACTTC. Translated, it gives CASSLYGWGAGQETQYF. V usage is TRBV7-3 and J usage is TRBJ2-5; weak D call: TRBD2 (6 bases). CDR3 length: 17 residues. V lost 2 bases and J lost 2, with 18 bases in between. Germline CDR1 is SGHTA and CDR2 is FQGTGA. Combining the CDR3 with reference TRBV7-3 and TRBJ2-5 gives the whole variable domain GAGVSQTPSNKVTEKGKYVELRCDPISGHTALYWYRQSLGQGPEFLIYFQGTGAADDSGLPNDRFFAVRPEGSVSTLKIQRTERGDSAVYLCASSLYGWGAGQETQYFGPGTRLLVL.

The chain carries TRBV12-5 and TRBJ1-1; the D gene is possibly TRBD1 (5 bases). Germline V lookup: CDR1 LGHNT, CDR2 FRNRAP. The V end was cut by 0 bases, the J end by 2 bases, with 13 bases between. The CDR3 length is 16 residues. CDR3 loop: CASGLVRDSYNTEAFF. CDR3 coding DNA: TGTGCTAGTGGTTTGGTACGGGACTCTTATAACACTGAAGCTTTCTTT.

This chain links TRBV2 with TRBJ2-7, with 14 bases that match TRBD2. Germline V gene lookup returns CDR1 SNHLY and CDR2 FYNNEI. V gave up 9 bases and J gave up 2 bases; unmatched junction bases: 9. The CDR3 spans 16 residues. The CDR3 region has the DNA TGTGCCAGGGGGGGGACTAGCGGGAGCCTTACCTACGAGCAGTACTTC. It specifies CARGGTSGSLTYEQYF.

The gene calls are TRBV27 and TRBJ2-1; 7 bases are a match to TRBD2. Per germline, CDR1 MNHEY and CDR2 SMNVEV (reference sequence). The CDR3 totals 14 residues. Trimming cost V 3 bases and J 4 bases; bases outside gene matches: 3. The CDR3 loop is CASSFPGLYNEQFF. The CDR3 DNA reads as TGTGCCAGCAGTTTCCCGGGACTATACAATGAGCAGTTCTTC.

In this sample, this clone turned up a few times. The rearrangement joins TRBV19 to TRBJ1-4, with TRBD1 identical over 7 bases. With V trimmed by 8 bases and J by 3 bases, 6 bases remained unmatched. CDR1 and CDR2 (germline): LNHDA, SQIVND (reference sequence). CDR3 length: 14 residues. The CDR3 reads CASGTTGPNEKLFF. DNA of the CDR3: TGTGCCAGTGGAACGACAGGGCCTAATGAAAAACTGTTTTTT.

The genes are TRBV5-6 and TRBJ2-1; D is uncertain. The CDR3 totals 17 residues. Trimming shortened V by 1 base and J by 3 bases, and 17 bases separated the two germline ends. Germline V lookup: CDR1 SGHDT, CDR2 YYEEEE. The CDR3 loop reads CASSLRLRVVSYNEQFF. Here the CDR3 DNA reads TGTGCCAGCAGCTTGAGGCTTCGGGTAGTAAGCTACAATGAGCAGTTCTTC.

This chain joins TRBV7-9 and TRBJ2-7, with 10 bases that match TRBD1. CDR3 length: 15 amino acids. The trim removed 4 bases at V and 3 bases at J, leaving 6 bases unmatched. Germline-derived CDR1 and CDR2 are SEHNR and FQNEAQ (reference sequence). The CDR3 here is CASSSDRGRNYEQYF. The CDR3 nucleotides read TGTGCCAGCAGCTCCGACAGGGGGCGCAACTACGAGCAGTACTTC.

A few counts support this clone. V and J are TRBV4-3 and TRBJ2-1; 8 nucleotides align to TRBD2. Germline assignment: CDR1 LGHNA and CDR2 YSLEER. The CDR3 sequence is 16 residues long. V shed 0 bases, J shed 0 bases, and the junction held 1 base outside the gene matches. CDR3 residues: CASSQEGTSSYNEQFF. CDR3 nucleotides: TGCGCCAGCAGCCAAGAGGGGACTAGCTCCTACAATGAGCAGTTCTTC.

On this clone itself: Since no conserved phenylalanine or tryptophan closes the CDR3, a read error is the likely cause. It is unclear where the CDR3 begins or ends on the DNA, so no DNA is shown, and the CDR3 is as TCRdb lists it. This rearrangement joins TRBV30 to TRBJ2-4; the D call of TRBD2 is as the table states it, not checked on the DNA. The V gene's germline CDR1 is GTSNPN and CDR2 SVGIG (reference sequence). The CDR3 comprises 11 residues, both ends counted. The CDR3 here is CAWSVRGRGGL.

The chain is built from TRBV27 and TRBJ2-5; TRBD1 matches at 10 bases. Per germline, CDR1 MNHEY and CDR2 SMNVEV (reference sequence). The length of the CDR3 is 17 residues. The trim removed 3 bases at V and 4 bases at J, leaving 11 bases unmatched. CDR3 region: CASSFRTGGRSIETQYF. CDR3 sequence (DNA): TGTGCCAGCAGTTTCAGGACAGGGGGGAGGTCGATAGAGACCCAGTACTTC.

The gene calls are TRBV5-1 and TRBJ2-7; possibly TRBD2 for D (6 bases). Germline V gene data show CDR1 as SGHRS and CDR2 as YFSETQ. V was pared by 4 bases and J by 5 bases, with 16 bases between. The CDR3 contains 14 residues. CDR3 in amino acids: CASSPRRGSHEQYF. The CDR3 DNA follows: TGCGCCAGCAGCCCAAGGCGGGGCAGTCACGAGCAGTACTTC.

The chain has TRBV5-1 and TRBJ1-4; 7 nucleotides align to TRBD1. V lost 4 bases to trimming and J lost 5 bases; unmatched junction nucleotides: 2. Per germline, CDR1 SGHRS and CDR2 YFSETQ. This CDR3 contains 13 residues. This CDR3 reads CASSPTGNEKLFF. For the CDR3, the DNA is TGCGCCAGCAGCCCGACAGGGAATGAAAAACTGTTTTTT. The full variable domain, rest sourced from reference TRBV5-1 and TRBJ1-4, is KAGVTQTPRYLIKTRGQQVTLSCSPISGHRSVSWYQQTPGQGLQFLFEYFSETQRNKGNFPGRFSGRQFSNSRSEMNVSTLELGDSALYLCASSPTGNEKLFFGSGTQLSVL.

The count of this clone is one. The V gene is TRBV9, the J gene TRBJ2-7, with 15 bases that match TRBD2. The CDR3 contains 19 residues. The germline gives CDR1 SGDLS, CDR2 YYNGEE. Trimming removed 0 bases from V and 0 bases from J; junction bases left unmatched: 7. CDR3 loop: CASSVGGLAGGRSSYEQYF. The CDR3 DNA follows: TGTGCCAGCAGCGTAGGGGGACTAGCGGGAGGCCGTAGCTCCTACGAGCAGTACTTC. Filled out from reference TRBV9 and TRBJ2-7, the complete variable domain reads DSGVTQTPKHLITATGQRVTLRCSPRSGDLSVYWYQQSLDQGLQFLIQYYNGEERAKGNILERFSAQQFPDLHSELNLSSLELGDSALYFCASSVGGLAGGRSSYEQYFGPGTRLTVT.

The J gene is TRBJ2-5, the V gene TRBV5-1, with 8 bases lining up with TRBD2. The CDR3 length is 16 residues. Germline CDR1 SGHRS, CDR2 YFSETQ. V shed 0 bases, J shed 1 base, and the junction held 5 bases outside the gene matches. CDR3 sequence: CASSLVLSGTQETQYF. In nucleotides, the CDR3 is TGCGCCAGCAGCTTGGTTCTTAGCGGGACCCAAGAGACCCAGTACTTC.

This clone was observed a handful of times. CDR3 nucleotides: TGTGCCAGCAGTTACACTTTAAAGCGGGGCCGGTACTTC. Protein: CASSYTLKRGRYF. The chain has TRBV28 and TRBJ2-7, with TRBD2 matching over 7 bases. The V gene's germline CDR1 is MDHEN and CDR2 SYDVKM. After removal of 4 bases from V and 12 bases from J, the junction contained 12 bases not matched to a gene. The CDR3 has 13 residues. The entire variable domain, with the rest obtained from reference TRBV28 and TRBJ2-7, is as follows: DVKVTQSSRYLVKRTGEKVFLECVQDMDHENMFWYRQDPGLGLRLIYFSYDVKMKEKGDIPEGYSVSREKKERFSLILESASTNQTSMYLCASSYTLKRGRYFGPGTRLTVT.

The V gene is TRBV5-6, the J gene TRBJ2-5, with D possibly being TRBD1 (5 bases). The CDR3 totals 17 residues. The germline V gene encodes CDR1 SGHDT and CDR2 YYEEEE. Between the trimmed V and J ends, which lost 0 bases and 0 bases, there was a span of 15 bases. The CDR3 bases are TGTGCCAGCAGCTTGGCCGTCGGACACTACAACCAAGAGACCCAGTACTTC. Residues: CASSLAVGHYNQETQYF.

The V and J genes are TRBV2 and TRBJ2-1; 11 positions agree with TRBD2. There are 15 residues in the CDR3. V shed 4 bases, J shed 4 bases, and the junction held 3 bases outside the gene matches. Looked up from germline, CDR1 is SNHLY and CDR2 is FYNNEI. The CDR3: CASSVGTSGYNEQFF. The CDR3 nucleotides are TGTGCCAGCAGTGTTGGGACTAGCGGATACAATGAGCAGTTCTTC.

About this clone itself: The junction shows a germline mismatch at one end, possibly a read error. This specimen includes other DNA sequences encoding the same CDR3. The chain is built from TRBV5-6 and TRBJ2-7, with 8 positions matching TRBD2. The germline V gene has CDR1 SGHDT and CDR2 YYEEEE. The CDR3 loop spans 13 amino acids. CDR3 bases: TGCGCCAGCAGCTCGGGGGGGGCCTACGAGCAGTACTTC. It encodes CASSSGGAYEQYF.